The text below deals with one T cell receptor beta chain. The antigen is undetermined. This entry belongs to a study of shared clonotypes between healthy human individuals. General study results and limits: Some clonotypes were shared by all four sorted-subset donors, while others were not shared. The non-shared ones had lower generation probabilities than the shared ones.

The method was immunoSEQ multiplex PCR; TCRdb's version includes in-frame clones alone and lacks a portion of them. The table lists approximately 980,000 clones, around three quarters of them singletons. This CDR3 has 12 amino acids. Germline V CDR1 and CDR2: WSHSY, SAAADI. Trimming shortened V by 6 bases and J by 11 bases, and 14 bases separated the two germline ends. The chain links TRBV10-2 to TRBJ1-5; D may be TRBD1 (5 bases). Sample: memory CD4+ T cells sorted from blood. Subset noted: CD45RA-negative fraction. The receptor comes from a young man in good health. CDR3 loop: CASSPGGKTQHF. CDR3 in DNA: TGCGCCAGCAGCCCCGGGGGTAAGACCCAGCATTTT.